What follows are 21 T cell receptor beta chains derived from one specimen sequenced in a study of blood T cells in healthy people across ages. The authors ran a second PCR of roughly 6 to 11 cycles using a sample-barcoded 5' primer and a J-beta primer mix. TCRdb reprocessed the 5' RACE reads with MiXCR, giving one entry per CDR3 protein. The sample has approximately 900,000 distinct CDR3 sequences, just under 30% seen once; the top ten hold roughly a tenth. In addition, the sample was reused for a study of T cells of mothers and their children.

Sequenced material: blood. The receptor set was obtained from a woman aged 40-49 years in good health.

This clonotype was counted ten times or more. CDR3 sequence reads: CASSVVSAGYNEQFF. As DNA, the CDR3 is TGTGCCAGCAGCGTAGTATCGGCTGGTTACAATGAGCAGTTCTTC. The chain links TRBV9 to TRBJ2-1; D remains ambiguous. This CDR3 contains 15 residues. CDR1 SGDLS and CDR2 YYNGEE come from the germline V gene. V lost 0 bases and J 4 bases, leaving 11 bases between the germline ends.

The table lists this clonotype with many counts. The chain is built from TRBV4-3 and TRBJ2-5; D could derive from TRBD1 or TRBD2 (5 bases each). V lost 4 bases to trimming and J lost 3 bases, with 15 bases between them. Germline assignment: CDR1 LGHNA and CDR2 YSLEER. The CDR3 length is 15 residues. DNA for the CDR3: TGCGCCAGCAGCCCCTCCGGGACCAATAAAGAGACCCAGTACTTC. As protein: CASSPSGTNKETQYF.

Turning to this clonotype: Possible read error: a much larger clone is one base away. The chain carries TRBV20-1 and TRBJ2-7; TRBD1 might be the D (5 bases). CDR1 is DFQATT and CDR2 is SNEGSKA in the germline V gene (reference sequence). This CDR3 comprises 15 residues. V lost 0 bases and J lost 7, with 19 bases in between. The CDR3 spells CSARDSRGQNNEQYF. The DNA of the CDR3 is TGCAGTGCTAGAGATAGTAGGGGCCAGAACAATGAGCAGTACTTC.

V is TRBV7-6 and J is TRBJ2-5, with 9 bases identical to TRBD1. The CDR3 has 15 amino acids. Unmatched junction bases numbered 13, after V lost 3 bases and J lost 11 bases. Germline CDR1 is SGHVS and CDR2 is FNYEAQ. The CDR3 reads CASSFGTGFEYKQYF. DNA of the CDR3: TGTGCCAGCAGCTTCGGGACAGGGTTTGAATACAAGCAGTACTTC.

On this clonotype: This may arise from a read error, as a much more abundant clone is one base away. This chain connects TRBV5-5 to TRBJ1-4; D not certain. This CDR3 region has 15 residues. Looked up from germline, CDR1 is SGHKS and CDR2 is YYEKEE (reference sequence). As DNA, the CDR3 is TGTGCCAGCAGCGTGGTCGAAGGGAATAATGAAAAACTGATTTTT. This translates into CASSVVEGNNEKLIF.

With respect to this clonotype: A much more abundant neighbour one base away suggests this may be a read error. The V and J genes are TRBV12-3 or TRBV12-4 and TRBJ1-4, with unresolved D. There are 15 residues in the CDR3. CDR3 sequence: CASSFPRPINEKRFF. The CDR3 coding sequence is TGTGCCAGCAGTTTCCCCCGACCGATTAATGAAAAACGGTTTTTT.

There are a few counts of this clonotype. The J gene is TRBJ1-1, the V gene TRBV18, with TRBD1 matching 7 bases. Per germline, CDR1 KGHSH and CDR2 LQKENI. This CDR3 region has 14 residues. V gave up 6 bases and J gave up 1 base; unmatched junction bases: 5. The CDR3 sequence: CASSQYRGNTEAFF. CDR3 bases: TGTGCCAGCTCCCAGTACAGGGGGAACACTGAAGCTTTCTTT.

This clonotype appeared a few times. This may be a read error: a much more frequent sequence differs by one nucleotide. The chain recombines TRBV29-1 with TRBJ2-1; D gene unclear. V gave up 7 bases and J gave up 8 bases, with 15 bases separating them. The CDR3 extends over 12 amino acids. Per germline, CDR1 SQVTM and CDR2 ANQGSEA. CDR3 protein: CSARTDTDEQFF. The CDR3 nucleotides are TGCAGCGCCCGAACAGACACCGATGAGCAGTTCTTC.

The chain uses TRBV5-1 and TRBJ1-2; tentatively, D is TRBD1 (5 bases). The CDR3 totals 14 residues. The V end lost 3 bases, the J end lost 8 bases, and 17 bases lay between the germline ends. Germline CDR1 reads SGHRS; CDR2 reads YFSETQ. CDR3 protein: CASSWEVQGSGYTF. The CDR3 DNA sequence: TGCGCCAGCAGCTGGGAAGTTCAGGGTTCCGGCTACACCTTC.

This chain's CDR3 is CASSSHPPPRTDTDTQYF. CDR3 coding DNA: TGTGCCAGCAGCTCCCATCCCCCCCCGAGGACAGACACAGATACGCAGTATTTT. The V gene is TRBV7-2, the J gene TRBJ2-3, with a weak D call TRBD1 (6 bases). V lost 4 bases and J lost 2, with 22 bases in between. This CDR3 has 18 residues. Germline V gene lookup returns CDR1 SGHTA and CDR2 FQGNSA.

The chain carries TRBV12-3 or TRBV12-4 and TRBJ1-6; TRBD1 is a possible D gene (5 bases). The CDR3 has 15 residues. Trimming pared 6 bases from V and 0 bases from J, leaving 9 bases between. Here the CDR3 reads CASSPGRSYNSPLHF. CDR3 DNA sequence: TGTGCCAGCAGCCCGGGGCGCTCCTATAATTCACCCCTCCACTTT.

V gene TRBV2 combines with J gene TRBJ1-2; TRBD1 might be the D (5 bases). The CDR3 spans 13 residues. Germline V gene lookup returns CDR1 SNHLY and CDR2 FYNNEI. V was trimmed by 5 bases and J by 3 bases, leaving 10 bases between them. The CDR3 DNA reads TGTGCCAGCAGTCTGACAGAAGACTATGGCTACACCTTC. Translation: CASSLTEDYGYTF.

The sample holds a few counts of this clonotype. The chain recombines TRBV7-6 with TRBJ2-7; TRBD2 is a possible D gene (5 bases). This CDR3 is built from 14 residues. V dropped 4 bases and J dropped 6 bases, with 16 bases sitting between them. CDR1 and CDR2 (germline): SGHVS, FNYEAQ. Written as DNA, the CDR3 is TGTGCCAGCAGCTCCGAATCCGGGGTGGCCGAGCAGTACTTC. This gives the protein CASSSESGVAEQYF.

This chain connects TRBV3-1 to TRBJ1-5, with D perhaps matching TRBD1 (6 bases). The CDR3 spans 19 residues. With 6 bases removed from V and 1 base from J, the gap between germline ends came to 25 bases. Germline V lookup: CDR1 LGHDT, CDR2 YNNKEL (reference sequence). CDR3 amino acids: CASSQYRGGPVGSNQPQHF. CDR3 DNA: TGTGCCAGCAGTCAGTATCGCGGGGGCCCTGTGGGGAGCAATCAGCCCCAGCATTTT.

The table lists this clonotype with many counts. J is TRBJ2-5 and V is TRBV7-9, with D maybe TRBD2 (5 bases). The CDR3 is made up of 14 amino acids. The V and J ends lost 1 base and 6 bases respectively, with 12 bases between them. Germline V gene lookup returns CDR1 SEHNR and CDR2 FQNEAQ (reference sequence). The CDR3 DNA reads TGTGCCAGCAGCTTAGTTGGTGGGGAGCAGACCCAGTACTTC. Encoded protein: CASSLVGGEQTQYF.

The CDR3 loop reads CAISEAVVETQYF. The CDR3 DNA is TGTGCCATCAGTGAGGCGGTTGTGGAGACCCAGTACTTC. The chain combines TRBV10-3 with TRBJ2-7, with unresolved D. The J call may not be correct, given that the DNA end is closer to TRBJ2-5. Germline V gene sequence: CDR1 ENHRY, CDR2 SYGVKD. The CDR3 has 13 amino acids.

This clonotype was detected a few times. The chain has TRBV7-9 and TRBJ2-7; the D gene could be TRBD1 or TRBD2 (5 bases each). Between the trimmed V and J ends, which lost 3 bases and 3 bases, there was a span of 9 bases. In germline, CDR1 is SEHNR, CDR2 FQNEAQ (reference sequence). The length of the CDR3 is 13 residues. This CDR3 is CASSFGDGYEQYF. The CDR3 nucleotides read TGTGCCAGCAGCTTTGGGGACGGCTACGAGCAGTACTTC.

The CDR3 reads CAWSVLGNPTDTQYF. In nucleotides, the CDR3 is TGTGCCTGGAGTGTACTGGGAAACCCCACAGATACGCAGTATTTT. The chain employs TRBV30 and TRBJ2-3; D remains unclear. The CDR3 contains 15 residues. With 0 bases removed from V and 2 bases from J, the gap between germline ends came to 12 bases. CDR1 GTSNPN and CDR2 SVGIG come from the germline V gene (reference sequence).

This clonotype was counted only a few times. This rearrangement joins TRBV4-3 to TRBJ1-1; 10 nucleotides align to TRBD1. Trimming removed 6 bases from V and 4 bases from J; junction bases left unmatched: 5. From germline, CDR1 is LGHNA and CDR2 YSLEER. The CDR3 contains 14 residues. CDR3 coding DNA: TGCGCCAGCAGTCGACAGGGGGCGAGCACTGAAGCTTTCTTT. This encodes CASSRQGASTEAFF.

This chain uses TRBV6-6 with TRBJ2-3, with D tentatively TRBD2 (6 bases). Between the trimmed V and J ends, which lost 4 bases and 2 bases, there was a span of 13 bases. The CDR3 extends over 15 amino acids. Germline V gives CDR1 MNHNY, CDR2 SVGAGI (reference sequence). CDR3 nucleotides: TGTGCCAGCAGTTGCGGCGGGATACACACAGATACGCAGTATTTT. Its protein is CASSCGGIHTDTQYF.

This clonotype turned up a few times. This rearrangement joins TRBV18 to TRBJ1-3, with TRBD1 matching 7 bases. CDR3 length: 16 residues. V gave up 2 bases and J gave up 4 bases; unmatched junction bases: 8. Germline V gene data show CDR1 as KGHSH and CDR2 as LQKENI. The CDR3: CASSPGAGTAGNTIYF. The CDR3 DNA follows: TGTGCCAGCTCACCAGGCGCCGGGACAGCAGGAAACACCATATATTTT.